Presented here are 21 T cell receptor beta chains from one specimen sequenced in a study of radiotherapy plus CTLA-4 blockade in lung cancer. Clones were sequenced by immunoSEQ multiplex PCR, and TCRdb holds only the in-frame ones, with some missing. The sample carries about 39,000 clones, approximately 79% recorded once. This material consisted of peripheral blood, taken from a patient treated with radiotherapy plus ipilimumab. The receptors shown here come from a human donor with non-small cell lung cancer that progressed on radiotherapy plus ipilimumab.

The chain combines TRBV2 with TRBJ1-2; D is unclear. The ends were cut back, 4 bases at V and 6 bases at J, with 12 bases in the middle. The CDR3 spans 13 residues. Germline V gene data show CDR1 as SNHLY and CDR2 as FYNNEI. CDR3 sequence: CASSVSRSDGYTF. CDR3 nucleotides: TGTGCCAGCAGTGTATCCCGGAGCGATGGCTACACCTTC.

The chain uses TRBV7-6 and TRBJ2-2; D possibly corresponds to TRBD1 (6 bases). CDR1 and CDR2 (germline): SGHVS, FNYEAQ. The CDR3 covers 14 residues. Deletions cut 8 bases from V and 1 base from J, with 11 bases between. The CDR3, as DNA: TGTGCCAGCCGCTCGACAGGGAACACCGGGGAGCTGTTTTTT. It codes for CASRSTGNTGELFF.

This clone showed up just a few times. The chain employs TRBV29-1 and TRBJ2-3; 14 positions match TRBD2. The germline CDR1 and CDR2 sequences are SQVTM and ANQGSEA. The ends lost 3 bases at V and 7 bases at J; junction bases unmatched: 12. This CDR3 has 17 amino acids. CDR3 sequence: CSVDYGTSGGTGHTQYF. The CDR3, as DNA: TGCAGCGTTGATTATGGGACTAGCGGGGGTACGGGCCATACGCAGTATTTT.

The V call is TRBV14, the J call TRBJ1-6, with D maybe TRBD1 (5 bases). The germline V and J ends were trimmed by 1 base and 14 bases, with 15 bases remaining between them. This CDR3 comprises 14 residues. Germline CDR1 is SGHDN and CDR2 is FVKESK. CDR3 in DNA: TGTGCCAGCAGCCAAGTAACGGTCGGAGGGGCCCTCCACTTT. The encoded protein is CASSQVTVGGALHF.

The chain links TRBV27 to TRBJ1-2, with unresolved D. From germline, CDR1 is MNHEY and CDR2 SMNVEV (reference sequence). V was clipped by 6 bases and J by 5 bases, with 7 bases between them. The CDR3 length is 11 residues. The CDR3 sequence is CASSLRYGYTF. The CDR3 region has the DNA TGTGCCAGCAGCCTTCGTTATGGCTACACCTTC.

The genes are TRBV19 and TRBJ2-3; TRBD1 agrees at 7 bases. Losses at the gene ends were 5 bases for V and 3 bases for J; bases not matched to a gene: 5. CDR3 length: 14 residues. The germline V gene encodes CDR1 LNHDA and CDR2 SQIVND (reference sequence). The CDR3 bases are TGTGCCAGTAGTGCGACAGGGTCGACAGATACGCAGTATTTT. Protein sequence: CASSATGSTDTQYF.

In this sample, this clone turned up once. The junction departs from germline at one end; a sequencing error may be responsible. Additional DNA sequences in this sample encode the identical CDR3. This rearrangement joins TRBV19 to TRBJ2-7, with a tentative D call TRBD1 (6 bases). Looked up from germline, CDR1 is LNHDA and CDR2 is SQIVND (reference sequence). The CDR3 extends over 14 amino acids. CDR3 in DNA: TGTGCCAGTAGTAAGACAGGTAGCTCCTATGAGCAGTACTTC. This sequence encodes CASSKTGSSYEQYF.

In DNA form, the CDR3 reads TGCAGTGCTAGAGATACGAGGGAGCAGTACTTC. Translating gives CSARDTREQYF. V usage is TRBV20-1 and J usage is TRBJ2-7; no firm D call. Germline V CDR1 and CDR2: DFQATT, SNEGSKA (reference sequence). Trimming removed 0 bases at V and 7 bases at J, with 7 bases between. This CDR3 contains 11 residues.

V usage is TRBV18 and J usage is TRBJ2-6, with 10 bases identical to TRBD1. Per germline, CDR1 KGHSH and CDR2 LQKENI. This CDR3 spans 19 amino acids. With V trimmed by 0 bases and J by 0 bases, 5 bases remained unmatched. CDR3 DNA: TGTGCCAGCTCACCACCGTTTAGACAGGGGGCCTCTGGGGCCAACGTCCTGACTTTC. Protein sequence: CASSPPFRQGASGANVLTF. The full variable domain, in which reference TRBV18 and TRBJ2-6 provide the parts outside the CDR3, is NAGVMQNPRHLVRRRGQEARLRCSPMKGHSHVYWYRQLPEEGLKFMVYLQKENIIDESGMPKERFSAEFPKEGPSILRIQQVVRGDSAAYFCASSPPFRQGASGANVLTFGAGSRLTVL.

This clone occurred a few times. The chain employs TRBV19 and TRBJ1-1; TRBD1 matches 7 bases. The length of the CDR3 is 13 residues. With 5 bases clipped from V and 3 bases from J, the junction kept 3 bases outside the gene matches. From germline, CDR1 is LNHDA and CDR2 SQIVND (reference sequence). The CDR3 coding sequence is TGTGCCAGTAGTCTCGACAGGGACACTGAAGCTTTCTTT. Encoded protein: CASSLDRDTEAFF.

The rearrangement joins TRBV7-2 to TRBJ1-2; a weak D match, TRBD1 (5 bases). V lost 0 bases and J 7 bases, leaving 6 bases between the germline ends. CDR1 SGHTA and CDR2 FQGNSA come from the germline V gene. The CDR3 has 12 amino acids. DNA for the CDR3: TGTGCCAGCAGCTTAGCTGACAGTGGCTACACCTTC. It is translated as CASSLADSGYTF.

In regard to this clone: Mismatch with germline at one junction end may stem from a read error. In DNA, the CDR3 is TGTGCTAGCAGCTTAGGGGCGGGACTAACAGATACGCAGTATTTT. It translates to CASSLGAGLTDTQYF. The chain couples TRBV7-7 to TRBJ2-3; 7 nucleotides match TRBD2. Per germline, CDR1 SSHAT and CDR2 FNYEAQ (reference sequence). This CDR3 is built from 15 residues.

The V call is TRBV25-1, the J call TRBJ1-2; 7 bases are shared with TRBD1. Trimming removed 6 bases from V and 8 bases from J; junction bases left unmatched: 6. The CDR3 runs 12 residues. Germline assignment: CDR1 MGHDK and CDR2 SYGVNS. The CDR3 reads CASSPGQKGYTF. The CDR3 DNA reads as TGTGCCAGCAGCCCGGGACAGAAAGGCTACACCTTC.

The chain uses TRBV18 and TRBJ2-5; 8 bases match TRBD1. With V trimmed by 3 bases and J by 5 bases, 5 bases remained unmatched. Germline CDR1 is KGHSH and CDR2 is LQKENI. This CDR3 contains 14 residues. The CDR3 sequence: CASSPRTGRETQYF. In DNA, the CDR3 is TGTGCCAGCTCACCTAGGACAGGGAGGGAGACCCAGTACTTC.

This chain links TRBV2 with TRBJ1-2; perhaps TRBD1 as D (6 bases). Trimming pared 2 bases from V and 7 bases from J, leaving 8 bases between. The CDR3 covers 12 residues. Per the germline V gene, CDR1 is SNHLY and CDR2 is FYNNEI. DNA for the CDR3: TGTGCCAGCAGTGAACAGGGGCTTGGCTACACCTTC. Translation gives CASSEQGLGYTF.

The chain has TRBV7-2 and TRBJ1-2; the match to TRBD1 covers 7 bases. The V segment lost 5 bases and the J segment 11 bases; nucleotides outside the gene matches: 11. Looked up from germline, CDR1 is SGHTA and CDR2 is FQGNSA. The CDR3 totals 13 residues. The CDR3 is CASSRRTGAWYTF. The CDR3, as DNA: TGTGCCAGCAGCCGGAGGACAGGCGCCTGGTACACCTTC.

The chain carries TRBV6-6 and TRBJ1-1; D ambiguous. Germline CDR1 reads MNHNY; CDR2 reads SVGAGI (reference sequence). This CDR3 spans 12 amino acids. The germline V and J ends were trimmed by 8 bases and 7 bases, with 14 bases remaining between them. This CDR3 is CASCPVGGEAFF. The CDR3 DNA reads as TGTGCCAGCTGCCCGGTAGGAGGTGAAGCTTTCTTT.

The chain couples TRBV12-5 to TRBJ1-6; D gene uncertain. V was cut by 2 bases and J by 7 bases, with 21 bases left in between. The CDR3 totals 18 residues. CDR1 and CDR2 from the germline V gene are LGHNT and FRNRAP. The CDR3 is CASGLSFFLENKNSPLHF. For the CDR3, the DNA is TGTGCTAGTGGTTTGTCCTTTTTCCTCGAAAACAAAAATTCACCCCTCCACTTT.

The chain combines TRBV7-3 with TRBJ2-7, with D perhaps matching TRBD1 (5 bases). V lost 5 bases, J lost 6 bases, and 11 bases lay in between. CDR3 length equals 12 residues. Germline V gene lookup returns CDR1 SGHTA and CDR2 FQGTGA. CDR3 sequence: CASSHGQGEQYF. In DNA, the CDR3 is TGTGCCAGCAGCCATGGGCAGGGCGAGCAGTACTTC.

The V call is TRBV5-6, the J call TRBJ2-7, with D perhaps matching TRBD1 (5 bases). V lost 4 bases and J 7 bases, leaving 21 bases between the germline ends. CDR1 SGHDT and CDR2 YYEEEE come from the germline V gene. The CDR3 sequence is 15 residues long. The chain's CDR3 is CASSLRAGRMWEQYF. CDR3 in DNA: TGTGCCAGCAGCCTTCGGGCAGGGCGGATGTGGGAGCAGTACTTC.

In its sample, this clone was seen a few times. J is TRBJ1-2 and V is TRBV29-1, with TRBD1 matching 7 bases. Germline values: CDR1 SQVTM, CDR2 ANQGSEA. The junction had 7 bases not matched to a gene; V was cut back by 3 bases and J by 6 bases. The CDR3 covers 13 residues. The CDR3 reads CSVEAQGGDGYTF. CDR3 in DNA: TGCAGCGTTGAGGCGCAGGGGGGTGATGGCTACACCTTC. Combining the CDR3 with reference TRBV29-1 and TRBJ1-2 gives the whole variable domain SAVISQKPSRDICQRGTSLTIQCQVDSQVTMMFWYRQQPGQSLTLIATANQGSEATYESGFVIDKFPISRPNLTFSTLTVSNMSPEDSSIYLCSVEAQGGDGYTFGSGTRLTVV.